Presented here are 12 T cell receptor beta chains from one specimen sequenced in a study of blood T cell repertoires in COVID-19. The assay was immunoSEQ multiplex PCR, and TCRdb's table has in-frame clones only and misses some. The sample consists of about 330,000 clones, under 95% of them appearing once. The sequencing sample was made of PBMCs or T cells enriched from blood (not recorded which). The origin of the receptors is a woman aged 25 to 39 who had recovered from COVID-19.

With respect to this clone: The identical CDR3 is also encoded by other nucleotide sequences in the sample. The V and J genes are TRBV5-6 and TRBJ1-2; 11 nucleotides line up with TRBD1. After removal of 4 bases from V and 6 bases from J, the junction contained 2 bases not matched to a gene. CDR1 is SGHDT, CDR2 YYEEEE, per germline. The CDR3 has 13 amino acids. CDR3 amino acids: CASSRGQGDGYTF. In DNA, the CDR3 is TGTGCCAGCAGCCGGGGACAGGGGGATGGCTACACCTTC.

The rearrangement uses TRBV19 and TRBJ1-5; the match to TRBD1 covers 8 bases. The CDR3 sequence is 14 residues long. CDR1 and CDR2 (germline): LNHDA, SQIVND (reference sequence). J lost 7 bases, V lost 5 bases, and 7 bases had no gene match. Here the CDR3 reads CASSPQGDEQPQHF. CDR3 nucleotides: TGTGCCAGTAGTCCACAGGGGGACGAGCAGCCCCAGCATTTT.

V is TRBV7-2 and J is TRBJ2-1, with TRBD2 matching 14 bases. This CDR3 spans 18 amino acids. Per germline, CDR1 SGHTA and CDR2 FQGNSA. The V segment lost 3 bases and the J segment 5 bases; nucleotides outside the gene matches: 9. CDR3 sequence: CASSLVTSGRGDHNEQFF. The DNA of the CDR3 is TGTGCCAGCAGCTTGGTGACTAGCGGGAGGGGGGACCACAATGAGCAGTTCTTC.

The CDR3 loop is CASSLGRSSGNTIYF. CDR3 nucleotides: TGTGCCAGCAGCTTAGGCCGGAGCTCTGGAAACACCATATATTTT. This chain joins TRBV7-8 and TRBJ1-3; unclear D gene. The CDR3 has 15 residues. In germline, CDR1 is SGHVS, CDR2 FQNEAQ. Trimming shortened V by 1 base and J by 0 bases, and 7 bases separated the two germline ends. The complete variable domain, with remaining parts taken from reference TRBV7-8 and TRBJ1-3, reads GAGVSQSPRYKVAKRGQDVALRCDPISGHVSLFWYQQALGQGPEFLTYFQNEAQLDKSGLPSDRFFAERPEGSVSTLKIQRTQQEDSAVYLCASSLGRSSGNTIYFGEGSWLTVV.

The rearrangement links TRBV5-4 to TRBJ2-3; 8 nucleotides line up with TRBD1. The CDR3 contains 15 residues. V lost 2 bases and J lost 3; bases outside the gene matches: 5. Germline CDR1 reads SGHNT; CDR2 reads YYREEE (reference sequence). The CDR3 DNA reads TGTGCCAGCAGCTTTTCTACAGGGGGTACAGATACGCAGTATTTT. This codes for CASSFSTGGTDTQYF.

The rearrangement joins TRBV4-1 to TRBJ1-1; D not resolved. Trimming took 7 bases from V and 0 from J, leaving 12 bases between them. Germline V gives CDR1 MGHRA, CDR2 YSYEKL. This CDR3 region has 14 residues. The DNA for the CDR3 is TGCGCCAGCACCTCCAAGACTATGAACACTGAAGCTTTCTTT. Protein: CASTSKTMNTEAFF.

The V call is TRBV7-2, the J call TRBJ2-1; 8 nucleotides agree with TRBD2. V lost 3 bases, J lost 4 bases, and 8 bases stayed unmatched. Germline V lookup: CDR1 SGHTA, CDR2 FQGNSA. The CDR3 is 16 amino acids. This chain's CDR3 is CASSFDSAGGYNEQFF. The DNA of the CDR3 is TGTGCCAGCAGCTTTGATTCTGCGGGGGGATACAATGAGCAGTTCTTC.

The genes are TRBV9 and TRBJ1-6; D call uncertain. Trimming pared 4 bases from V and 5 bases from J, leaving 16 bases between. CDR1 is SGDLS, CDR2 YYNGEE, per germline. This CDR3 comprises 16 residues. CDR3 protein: CASSSRAHGNNSPLHF. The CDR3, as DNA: TGTGCCAGCAGCTCCCGGGCGCACGGGAATAATTCACCCCTCCACTTT.

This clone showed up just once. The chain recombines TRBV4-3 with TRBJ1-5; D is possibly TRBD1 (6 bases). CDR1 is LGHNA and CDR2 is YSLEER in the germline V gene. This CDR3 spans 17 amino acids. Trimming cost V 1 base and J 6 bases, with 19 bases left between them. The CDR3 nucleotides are TGCGCCAGCAGCCAAGTCAGGGGAGTTGTGCGTGGTCAGCCCCAGCATTTT. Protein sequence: CASSQVRGVVRGQPQHF.

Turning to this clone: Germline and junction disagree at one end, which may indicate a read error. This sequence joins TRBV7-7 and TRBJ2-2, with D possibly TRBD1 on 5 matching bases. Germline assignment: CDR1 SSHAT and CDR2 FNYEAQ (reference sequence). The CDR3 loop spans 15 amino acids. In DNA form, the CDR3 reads TGTGCTAGCAGCTTGGGGCCAGGGCGATCCGGGGAGCTGTTTTTT. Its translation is CASSLGPGRSGELFF.

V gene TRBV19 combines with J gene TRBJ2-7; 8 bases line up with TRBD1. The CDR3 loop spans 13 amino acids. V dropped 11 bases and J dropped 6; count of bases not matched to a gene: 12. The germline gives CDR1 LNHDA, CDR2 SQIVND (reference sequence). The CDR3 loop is CASYSPDRAEQYF. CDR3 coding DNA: TGTGCCTCCTACAGCCCGGACAGGGCCGAGCAGTACTTC.

The CDR3 region is CASSQEHATQDTQYF. The CDR3 DNA reads TGCGCCAGCAGCCAAGAACACGCAACACAAGATACGCAGTATTTT. The V gene is TRBV4-3, the J gene TRBJ2-3; no clear D gene. Germline V gene lookup returns CDR1 LGHNA and CDR2 YSLEER. V dropped 0 bases and J dropped 5 bases, with 12 bases sitting between them. The CDR3 sequence is 15 residues long.